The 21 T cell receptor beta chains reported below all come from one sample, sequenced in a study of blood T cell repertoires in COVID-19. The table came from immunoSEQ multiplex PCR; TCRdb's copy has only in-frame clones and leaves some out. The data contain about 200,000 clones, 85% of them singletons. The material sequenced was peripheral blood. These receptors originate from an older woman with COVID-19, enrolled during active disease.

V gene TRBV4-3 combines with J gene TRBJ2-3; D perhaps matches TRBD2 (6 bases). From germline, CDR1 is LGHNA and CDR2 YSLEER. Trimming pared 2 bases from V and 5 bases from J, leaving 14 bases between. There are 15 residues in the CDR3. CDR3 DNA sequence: TGCGCCAGCAGCCAATCCGGGACTGGACAAGATACGCAGTATTTT. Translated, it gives CASSQSGTGQDTQYF.

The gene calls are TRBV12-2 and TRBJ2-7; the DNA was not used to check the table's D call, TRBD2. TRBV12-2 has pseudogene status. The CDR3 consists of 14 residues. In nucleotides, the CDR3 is TGTGCAAGTCGCTTAGCACACGGAAGCGACGAGCAGTACTTC. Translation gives CASRLAHGSDEQYF.

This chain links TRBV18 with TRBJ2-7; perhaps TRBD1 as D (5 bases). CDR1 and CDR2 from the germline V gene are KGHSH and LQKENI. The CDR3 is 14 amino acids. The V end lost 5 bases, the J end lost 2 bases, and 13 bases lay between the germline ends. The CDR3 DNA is TGTGCCAGCTCAGTGACAGCTGATACCTACGAGCAGTACTTC. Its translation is CASSVTADTYEQYF.

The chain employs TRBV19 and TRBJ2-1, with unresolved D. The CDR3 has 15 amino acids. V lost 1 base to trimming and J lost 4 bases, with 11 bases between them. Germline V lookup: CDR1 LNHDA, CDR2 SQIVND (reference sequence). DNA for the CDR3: TGTGCCAGTAGTATAGGCCGTTCCGAGTACAATGAGCAGTTCTTC. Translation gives CASSIGRSEYNEQFF.

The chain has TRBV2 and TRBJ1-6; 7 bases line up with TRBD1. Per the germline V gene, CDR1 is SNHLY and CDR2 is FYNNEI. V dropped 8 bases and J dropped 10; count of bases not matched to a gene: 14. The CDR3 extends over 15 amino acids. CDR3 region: CASWPARTGFSPLHF. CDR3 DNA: TGTGCCAGCTGGCCGGCCCGGACAGGATTCTCACCCCTCCACTTT.

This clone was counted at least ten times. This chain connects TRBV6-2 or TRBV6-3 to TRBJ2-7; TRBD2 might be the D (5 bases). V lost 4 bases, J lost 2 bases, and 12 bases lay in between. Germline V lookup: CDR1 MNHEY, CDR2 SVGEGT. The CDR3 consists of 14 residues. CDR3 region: CASSSRRRAYEQYF. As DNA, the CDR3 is TGTGCCAGCAGTTCGAGGAGGAGAGCCTACGAGCAGTACTTC.

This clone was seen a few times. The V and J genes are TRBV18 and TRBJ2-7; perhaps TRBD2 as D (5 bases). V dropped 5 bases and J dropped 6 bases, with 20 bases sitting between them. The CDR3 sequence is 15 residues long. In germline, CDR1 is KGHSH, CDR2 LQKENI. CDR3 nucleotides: TGTGCCAGCTCATCGACGTTGACCCGGACTGCCGAGCAGTACTTC. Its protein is CASSSTLTRTAEQYF.

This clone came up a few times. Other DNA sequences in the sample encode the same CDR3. In DNA form, the CDR3 reads TGTGCCAGCAGCTCTAGCGGGAGCTACAATGAGCAGTTCTTC. Protein sequence: CASSSSGSYNEQFF. The chain uses TRBV5-4 and TRBJ2-1; 10 bases are shared with TRBD2. Germline V gives CDR1 SGHNT, CDR2 YYREEE (reference sequence). V trimming: 3 bases; J trimming: 3 bases; junction bases outside the gene matches: 0. The CDR3 spans 14 residues.

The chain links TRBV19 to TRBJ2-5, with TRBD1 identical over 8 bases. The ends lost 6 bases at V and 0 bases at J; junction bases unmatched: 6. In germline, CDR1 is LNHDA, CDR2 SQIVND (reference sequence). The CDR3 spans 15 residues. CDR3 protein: CASSSGTGYQETQYF. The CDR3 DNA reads TGTGCCAGTAGCTCCGGGACAGGATACCAAGAGACCCAGTACTTC.

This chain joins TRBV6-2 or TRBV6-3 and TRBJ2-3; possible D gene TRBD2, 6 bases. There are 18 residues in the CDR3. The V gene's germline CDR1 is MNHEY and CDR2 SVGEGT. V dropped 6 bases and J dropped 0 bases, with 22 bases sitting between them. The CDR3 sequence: CASSQGLTVWFSTDTQYF. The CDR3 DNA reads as TGTGCCAGCAGCCAGGGACTTACCGTGTGGTTTAGCACAGATACGCAGTATTTT.

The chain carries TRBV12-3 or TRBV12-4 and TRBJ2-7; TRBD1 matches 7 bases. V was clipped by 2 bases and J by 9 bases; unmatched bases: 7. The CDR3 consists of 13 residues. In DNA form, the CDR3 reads TGTGCCAGCAGTTTAAGCGGACAGGAAGGGCAGTACTTC. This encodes CASSLSGQEGQYF.

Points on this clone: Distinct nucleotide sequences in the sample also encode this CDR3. The CDR3 bases are TGTGCCAGCTCACCGCCACGAGCTGAAGCTTTCTTT. It specifies CASSPPRAEAFF. The V call is TRBV18, the J call TRBJ1-1; D is ambiguous. The CDR3 has 12 residues. V was shortened by 3 bases and J by 6 bases, with 8 bases between the two germline ends. Germline assignment: CDR1 KGHSH and CDR2 LQKENI.

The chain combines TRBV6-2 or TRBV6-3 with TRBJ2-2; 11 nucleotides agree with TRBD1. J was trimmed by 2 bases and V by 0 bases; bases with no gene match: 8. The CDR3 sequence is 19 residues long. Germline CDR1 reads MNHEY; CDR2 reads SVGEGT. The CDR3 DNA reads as TGTGCCAGCAGTTACTCTTCGATCGGACAGGGGGCCAACACCGGGGAGCTGTTTTTT. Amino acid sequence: CASSYSSIGQGANTGELFF.

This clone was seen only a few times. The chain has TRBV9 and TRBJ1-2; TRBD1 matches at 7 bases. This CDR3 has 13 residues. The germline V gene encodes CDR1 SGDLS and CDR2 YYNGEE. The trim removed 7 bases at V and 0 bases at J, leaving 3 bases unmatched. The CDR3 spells CASEGTANYGYTF. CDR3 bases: TGTGCCAGCGAAGGGACAGCTAACTATGGCTACACCTTC.

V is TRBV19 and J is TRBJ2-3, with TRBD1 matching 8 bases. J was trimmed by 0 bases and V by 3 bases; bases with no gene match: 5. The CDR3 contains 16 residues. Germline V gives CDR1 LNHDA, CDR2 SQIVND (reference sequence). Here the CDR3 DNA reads TGTGCCAGTAGTATGGACAGGGACGGAAGCACAGATACGCAGTATTTT. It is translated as CASSMDRDGSTDTQYF. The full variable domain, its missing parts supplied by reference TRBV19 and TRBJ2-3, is DGGITQSPKYLFRKEGQNVTLSCEQNLNHDAMYWYRQDPGQGLRLIYYSQIVNDFQKGDIAEGYSVSREKKESFPLTVTSAQKNPTAFYLCASSMDRDGSTDTQYFGPGTRLTVL.

The CDR3 DNA follows: TGCGCCAGCAGCCCGACGGGGGGTTCGTCTGGAAACACCATATATTTT. Protein: CASSPTGGSSGNTIYF. J is TRBJ1-3 and V is TRBV5-1, with a weak D call TRBD1 (5 bases). This CDR3 has 16 amino acids. The V end was cut by 4 bases, the J end by 1 base, with 15 bases between. Germline V lookup: CDR1 SGHRS, CDR2 YFSETQ.

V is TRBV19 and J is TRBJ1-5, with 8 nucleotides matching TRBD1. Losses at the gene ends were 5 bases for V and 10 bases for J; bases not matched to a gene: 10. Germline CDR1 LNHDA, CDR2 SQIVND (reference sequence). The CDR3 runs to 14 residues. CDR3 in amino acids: CASSPQGAGGPQHF. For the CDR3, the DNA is TGTGCCAGTAGTCCCCAGGGGGCCGGTGGACCCCAGCATTTT.

The CDR3 nucleotides are TGTGCCAGCAGCCAAGAGAGTTTTACTGGAAACACCATATATTTT. It is translated as CASSQESFTGNTIYF. This chain links TRBV4-2 with TRBJ1-3; D uncertain. CDR1 and CDR2 from the germline V gene are LGHNA and YNFKEQ. V shed 0 bases and J shed 2 bases, with 8 bases lying between them. CDR3 size: 15 residues.

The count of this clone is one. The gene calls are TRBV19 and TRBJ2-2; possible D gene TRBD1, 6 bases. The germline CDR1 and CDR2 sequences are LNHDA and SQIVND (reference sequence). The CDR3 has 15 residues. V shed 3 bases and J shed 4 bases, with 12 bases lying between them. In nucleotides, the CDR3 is TGTGCCAGTAGTATCAGGACAGCTCCCACCGGGGAGCTGTTTTTT. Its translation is CASSIRTAPTGELFF.

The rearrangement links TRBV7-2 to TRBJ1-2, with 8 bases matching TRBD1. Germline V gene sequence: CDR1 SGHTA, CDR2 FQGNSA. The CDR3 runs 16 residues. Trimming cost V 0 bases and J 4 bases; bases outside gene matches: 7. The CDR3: CASSLALGQGTYGYTF. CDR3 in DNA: TGTGCCAGCAGCTTAGCATTAGGACAGGGAACCTATGGCTACACCTTC.

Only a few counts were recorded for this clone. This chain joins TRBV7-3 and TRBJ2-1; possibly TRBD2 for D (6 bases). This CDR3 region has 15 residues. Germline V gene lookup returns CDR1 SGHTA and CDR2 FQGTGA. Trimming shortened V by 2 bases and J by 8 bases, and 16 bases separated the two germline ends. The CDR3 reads CASSLGLRGLDEQFF. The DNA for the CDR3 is TGTGCCAGCAGCTTAGGATTGAGGGGACTCGATGAGCAGTTCTTC.